The 27 T cell receptor beta chains listed next were all sequenced from one sample in a study of blood T cell repertoires in COVID-19 (TCRdb year 2020). Library preparation used the immunoSEQ multiplex PCR assay. TCRdb took this table from immuneACCESS and kept in-frame rearrangements with V and J called. Such tables lack part of the clones; where checked against another copy, unresolved V genes explain under half of the gap, and the rest is unexplained. A total of about 64,000 clones appear in this sample, about nine tenths of them only once. Around a tenth of the sample lies in the top ten. Sequencing was carried out using peripheral blood. The receptors here all came from a woman of 80 years or more with active COVID-19.

Details on this clone: Other DNA variants within this sample encode the same CDR3. The chain carries TRBV28 and TRBJ1-2, with 9 bases identical to TRBD1. The CDR3 runs to 14 residues. CDR1 is MDHEN and CDR2 is SYDVKM in the germline V gene. Trimming cost V 4 bases and J 2 bases; bases outside gene matches: 2. The CDR3 sequence is CASSSGQGNYGYTF. CDR3 sequence (DNA): TGTGCCAGCAGTTCAGGACAGGGGAACTATGGCTACACCTTC.

The gene calls are TRBV10-3 and TRBJ1-1; D gene uncertain. Germline-derived CDR1 and CDR2 are ENHRY and SYGVKD. CDR3 size: 13 residues. V lost 1 base to trimming and J lost 6 bases, with 9 bases between them. CDR3 sequence reads: CAISEFFAAEAFF. The CDR3 coding sequence is TGTGCCATCAGTGAGTTTTTTGCGGCTGAAGCTTTCTTT.

A single count supports this clone. The chain couples TRBV4-1 to TRBJ2-2; D is unresolved. The CDR3 extends over 15 amino acids. V shed 0 bases and J shed 6 bases, with 11 bases lying between them. Germline values: CDR1 MGHRA, CDR2 YSYEKL. CDR3 region: CASSQERSNPGELFF. The CDR3 nucleotides read TGCGCCAGCAGCCAAGAGCGAAGCAACCCCGGGGAGCTGTTTTTT.

The chain couples TRBV3-1 (or the pseudogene TRBV3-2) to TRBJ2-2, with TRBD2 identical over 8 bases. V lost 0 bases, J lost 5 bases, and 5 bases stayed unmatched. There are 16 residues in the CDR3. From germline, CDR1 is LGHDT and CDR2 YNNKEL (reference sequence). In DNA form, the CDR3 reads TGTGCCAGCAGCCAAGATCCGGCTAGCGGGACCGGGGAGCTGTTTTTT. Translation: CASSQDPASGTGELFF.

The chain combines TRBV3-1 (or the pseudogene TRBV3-2) with TRBJ2-1; D may be TRBD2 (6 bases). Trimming took off 2 bases at V and 4 bases at J, with 9 bases between the two ends. Germline assignment: CDR1 LGHDT and CDR2 YNNKEL (reference sequence). This CDR3 has 14 amino acids. CDR3 protein: CASSQRRGYNEQFF. Here the CDR3 DNA reads TGTGCCAGCAGCCAAAGGCGGGGTTACAATGAGCAGTTCTTC.

The chain has TRBV15 and TRBJ2-7; D is possibly TRBD2 (6 bases). Germline V gene sequence: CDR1 LNHNV, CDR2 YYDKDF (reference sequence). V gave up 1 base and J gave up 4 bases, with 8 bases separating them. The CDR3 length is 13 residues. The CDR3 here is CATSRAGVYEQYF. DNA of the CDR3: TGTGCCACCAGCAGAGCGGGAGTGTACGAGCAGTACTTC.

The chain uses TRBV6-5 and TRBJ2-1; perhaps TRBD1 as D (5 bases). CDR1 is MNHEY, CDR2 SVGAGI, per germline. This CDR3 comprises 14 residues. V shed 5 bases and J shed 3 bases, with 11 bases lying between them. Written as DNA, the CDR3 is TGTGCCAGCAGTCCCTCAGGGCGCTACAATGAGCAGTTCTTC. Translated: CASSPSGRYNEQFF.

The V and J genes are TRBV5-1 and TRBJ2-1, with D uncertain. The V and J ends lost 0 bases and 2 bases respectively, with 9 bases between them. The CDR3 length is 15 residues. Per the germline V gene, CDR1 is SGHRS and CDR2 is YFSETQ. The CDR3 reads CASSLASSPYNEQFF. The CDR3 DNA is TGCGCCAGCAGCTTGGCCTCTAGTCCCTACAATGAGCAGTTCTTC.

This sequence joins TRBV11-3 and TRBJ2-2; D is possibly TRBD1 (6 bases). The CDR3 is made up of 15 amino acids. Germline loops: CDR1 SGHNT, CDR2 YENEEA. V lost 3 bases to trimming and J lost 6 bases, with 14 bases between them. This CDR3 reads CASSLRASGAGELFF. CDR3 DNA: TGTGCCAGCAGCTTGAGGGCCTCAGGGGCCGGGGAGCTGTTTTTT.

The chain employs TRBV15 and TRBJ2-3; 8 bases match TRBD2. The germline gives CDR1 LNHNV, CDR2 YYDKDF (reference sequence). J lost 4 bases, V lost 1 base, and 4 bases had no gene match. CDR3 size: 15 residues. The CDR3 sequence is CATSRVSGGSDTQYF. The CDR3 nucleotides read TGTGCCACCAGCAGAGTCAGCGGGGGTTCAGATACGCAGTATTTT.

This clone appeared once. The chain recombines TRBV5-4 with TRBJ2-7; no firm D call. CDR1 and CDR2 (germline): SGHNT, YYREEE (reference sequence). The CDR3 extends over 16 amino acids. V was cut by 4 bases and J by 0 bases, with 17 bases left in between. This CDR3 is CASSPHTGGVSYEQYF. CDR3 nucleotides: TGTGCCAGCAGCCCTCATACGGGTGGAGTCTCCTACGAGCAGTACTTC.

The rearrangement joins TRBV11-2 to TRBJ2-1, with 10 positions matching TRBD2. Germline loops: CDR1 SGHAT, CDR2 FQNNGV. After removal of 5 bases from V and 4 bases from J, the junction contained 8 bases not matched to a gene. This CDR3 is 16 amino acids long. This CDR3 reads CASSHTLAGGYNEQFF. As DNA, the CDR3 is TGTGCCAGCAGCCATACTTTAGCGGGAGGATACAATGAGCAGTTCTTC.

The CDR3 DNA reads as TGTGCCAGCAGTCCGGGACAGAGGTCTAATGAAAAACTGTTTTTT. Protein sequence: CASSPGQRSNEKLFF. The V and J genes are TRBV28 and TRBJ1-4; 7 bases match TRBD1. The CDR3 totals 15 residues. Per germline, CDR1 MDHEN and CDR2 SYDVKM. V gave up 5 bases and J gave up 3 bases; unmatched junction bases: 6. Based on the CDR3 plus reference TRBV28 and TRBJ1-4, the full variable domain is DVKVTQSSRYLVKRTGEKVFLECVQDMDHENMFWYRQDPGLGLRLIYFSYDVKMKEKGDIPEGYSVSREKKERFSLILESASTNQTSMYLCASSPGQRSNEKLFFGSGTQLSVL.

The chain uses TRBV10-2 and TRBJ2-2; 7 bases align to TRBD1. V dropped 7 bases and J dropped 8; count of bases not matched to a gene: 7. In germline, CDR1 is WSHSY, CDR2 SAAADI. The CDR3 is made up of 13 amino acids. CDR3 in DNA: TGCGCCAGCACCGGACAGGTTGGGGGGGAGCTGTTTTTT. Protein: CASTGQVGGELFF.

This chain joins TRBV5-1 and TRBJ1-1; 7 nucleotides agree with TRBD1. The germline V gene has CDR1 SGHRS and CDR2 YFSETQ. This CDR3 is 14 amino acids long. V lost 4 bases, J lost 3 bases, and 6 bases stayed unmatched. CDR3 sequence: CASSEGQRYTEAFF. As DNA, the CDR3 is TGCGCCAGCAGCGAGGGACAGAGATACACTGAAGCTTTCTTT.

This chain uses TRBV4-1 with TRBJ2-2; 13 bases fit TRBD2. From germline, CDR1 is MGHRA and CDR2 YSYEKL. V dropped 1 base and J dropped 6; count of bases not matched to a gene: 5. This CDR3 is built from 17 residues. CDR3 in DNA: TGCGCCAGCAGCCAAGGGGGACTAGCGGGAAGGGCCGGGGAGCTGTTTTTT. It encodes CASSQGGLAGRAGELFF.

This clone was picked up one time. This chain uses TRBV2 with TRBJ2-2, with a possible D match to TRBD2 (6 bases). V lost 4 bases to trimming and J lost 7 bases, with 25 bases between them. This CDR3 region has 18 residues. Germline V gives CDR1 SNHLY, CDR2 FYNNEI. The CDR3 is CASSGQVGVAVTVGELFF. CDR3 nucleotides: TGTGCCAGCAGTGGGCAGGTCGGGGTAGCGGTCACAGTCGGGGAGCTGTTTTTT. Full variable domain (rest looked up from reference TRBV2 and TRBJ2-2): EPEVTQTPSHQVTQMGQEVILRCVPISNHLYFYWYRQILGQKVEFLVSFYNNEISEKSEIFDDQFSVERPDGSNFTLKIRSTKLEDSAMYFCASSGQVGVAVTVGELFFGEGSRLTVL.

The rearrangement joins TRBV24-1 to TRBJ2-1, with 12 bases identical to TRBD2. Germline values: CDR1 KGHDR, CDR2 SFDVKD. Trimming cost V 5 bases and J 4 bases; bases outside gene matches: 14. The CDR3 spans 19 residues. DNA for the CDR3: TGTGCCACCAGTGGTTCGACTAGCGGGGGCCCTTCCGTGTACAATGAGCAGTTCTTC. Protein product: CATSGSTSGGPSVYNEQFF.

The chain joins TRBV10-1 to TRBJ2-5; no reliable D call. CDR1 and CDR2 (germline): WNHNN, SYGVQD (reference sequence). V dropped 3 bases and J dropped 5 bases, with 10 bases sitting between them. The CDR3 has 13 amino acids. The CDR3 DNA reads as TGCGCCAGCAGTGACGGCGGTCGGGAGACCCAGTACTTC. Translating gives CASSDGGRETQYF.

The CDR3 region has the DNA TGTGCCAGCAGCGTACCGGGACAGGGGTACCAAGAGACCCAGTACTTC. Translation gives CASSVPGQGYQETQYF. The chain employs TRBV5-4 and TRBJ2-5; 10 positions match TRBD1. This CDR3 has 16 residues. Germline V lookup: CDR1 SGHNT, CDR2 YYREEE (reference sequence). Trimming took 4 bases from V and 0 from J; bases not matched to a gene: 6.

The chain uses TRBV2 and TRBJ2-7; possible D gene TRBD1, 5 bases. Germline loops: CDR1 SNHLY, CDR2 FYNNEI. The CDR3 totals 14 residues. Trimming removed 4 bases from V and 1 base from J, with 11 bases in between. CDR3 bases: TGTGCCAGCAGTGTAGACAGCAGTTCCTACGAGCAGTACTTC. It encodes CASSVDSSSYEQYF.

The rearrangement joins TRBV10-1 to TRBJ2-1; D not certain. Germline CDR1 and CDR2: WNHNN and SYGVQD (reference sequence). The CDR3 loop spans 14 amino acids. V lost 0 bases to trimming and J lost 8 bases, with 11 bases between them. This chain's CDR3 is CASSESSVNDEQFF. In nucleotides, the CDR3 is TGCGCCAGCAGTGAGTCATCGGTTAACGATGAGCAGTTCTTC.

V gene TRBV5-8 combines with J gene TRBJ2-7, with a tentative D call TRBD1 (6 bases). The CDR3 runs to 13 residues. V was clipped by 2 bases and J by 7 bases, with 13 bases between them. Germline V gives CDR1 SGHTS, CDR2 YDEGEE. The DNA for the CDR3 is TGTGCCAGCAGCTTCCCGGGGACAATGGAGCAGTACTTC. Protein product: CASSFPGTMEQYF.

The V gene is TRBV3-1 (or the pseudogene TRBV3-2), the J gene TRBJ2-7, with D maybe TRBD1 (5 bases). This CDR3 comprises 13 residues. The germline CDR1 and CDR2 sequences are LGHDT and YNNKEL (reference sequence). The V end was cut by 0 bases, the J end by 3 bases, with 6 bases between. In nucleotides, the CDR3 is TGTGCCAGCAGCCAAGATAGGGGCTACGAGCAGTACGTC. Protein sequence: CASSQDRGYEQYV.

The chain recombines TRBV24-1 with TRBJ2-5; TRBD1 is a possible D gene (5 bases). The CDR3 length is 14 residues. Trimming stripped 4 bases from V and 1 base from J, with 9 bases between. In germline, CDR1 is KGHDR, CDR2 SFDVKD. The CDR3 protein is CATSEADSQETQYF. Here the CDR3 DNA reads TGTGCCACCAGTGAGGCCGACAGCCAAGAGACCCAGTACTTC.

The chain joins TRBV13 to TRBJ1-4; TRBD1 matches 9 bases. The junction had 3 bases not matched to a gene; V was cut back by 6 bases and J by 4 bases. The germline V gene has CDR1 PRHDT and CDR2 FYEKMQ (reference sequence). There are 14 residues in the CDR3. CDR3 region: CASRGQGGNEKLFF. CDR3 nucleotide sequence: TGTGCCAGCAGGGGACAGGGAGGTAATGAAAAACTGTTTTTT.

This clone was observed once. The V gene is TRBV7-2, the J gene TRBJ2-3, with D possibly TRBD2 on 6 matching bases. Germline CDR1 SGHTA, CDR2 FQGNSA. This CDR3 is 20 amino acids long. V was cut by 0 bases and J by 1 base, with 23 bases left in between. The DNA of the CDR3 is TGTGCCAGCAGCTTAGCCTTTTCGGAAGCGGGCCCCCCCCGCACAGATACGCAGTATTTT. Protein sequence: CASSLAFSEAGPPRTDTQYF.